What follows are 23 T cell receptor beta chains derived from one specimen sequenced in a study of CD8+CD57+ T cells in acquired aplastic anemia. Profiling of TCR beta VDJ combinations and CDR3 sequences used genomic DNA as template. TCRdb independently ran MiXCR on the reads; one entry per CDR3 protein. The sample includes some 180,000 distinct CDR3 sequences, approximately 45% of them seen just once. Source material: sorted CD4+, CD8+, or CD8+CD57+ T cells (not recorded which) from PBMCs. These receptor sequences come from a human donor in good health.

This clonotype came up many times. The rearrangement joins TRBV7-9 to TRBJ1-6; no clear D. The CDR3 is 15 amino acids. Germline V gene data show CDR1 as SEHNR and CDR2 as FQNEAQ (reference sequence). The V end was cut by 5 bases, the J end by 8 bases, with 16 bases between. CDR3 loop: CASSLPAREHSPLHF. The CDR3 nucleotides are TGTGCCAGCAGCCTACCTGCTAGGGAGCATTCACCCCTCCACTTT. Complete variable domain (other parts from reference TRBV7-9 and TRBJ1-6): DTGVSQNPRHKITKRGQNVTFRCDPISEHNRLYWYRQTLGQGPEFLTYFQNEAQLEKSRLLSDRFSAERPKGSFSTLEIQRTEQGDSAMYLCASSLPAREHSPLHFGNGTRLTVT.

The J gene is TRBJ1-4, the V gene TRBV15; D is unclear. This CDR3 has 15 residues. CDR1 is LNHNV, CDR2 YYDKDF, per germline (reference sequence). V was clipped by 0 bases and J by 5 bases, with 10 bases between them. CDR3 loop: CATSRDLAANEKLFF. In DNA, the CDR3 is TGTGCCACCAGCAGAGATTTGGCAGCAAATGAAAAACTGTTTTTT.

This clonotype was seen a few times. The genes are TRBV19 and TRBJ2-3; D gene uncertain. Germline loops: CDR1 LNHDA, CDR2 SQIVND (reference sequence). The CDR3 totals 12 residues. Between the trimmed V and J ends, which lost 6 bases and 1 base, there was a span of 5 bases. The CDR3 coding sequence is TGTGCCAGTAGGCCGGGCACAGATACGCAGTATTTT. It is translated as CASRPGTDTQYF. Full variable domain (remainder filled in from reference TRBV19 and TRBJ2-3): DGGITQSPKYLFRKEGQNVTLSCEQNLNHDAMYWYRQDPGQGLRLIYYSQIVNDFQKGDIAEGYSVSREKKESFPLTVTSAQKNPTAFYLCASRPGTDTQYFGPGTRLTVL.

The chain uses TRBV9 and TRBJ2-5, with a tentative D call TRBD1 (5 bases). V was clipped by 0 bases and J by 5 bases, with 5 bases between them. The germline gives CDR1 SGDLS, CDR2 YYNGEE. The CDR3 is 12 amino acids. In DNA, the CDR3 is TGTGCCAGCAGCGTAGAGGGGGAGACCCAGTACTTC. This encodes CASSVEGETQYF.

The rearrangement links TRBV5-1 to TRBJ1-4; TRBD1 aligns across 10 bases. The CDR3 covers 15 residues. Germline V gives CDR1 SGHRS, CDR2 YFSETQ. The V gene end was trimmed by 4 bases and the J gene end by 6 bases; junction bases not matched to a gene: 6. CDR3 residues: CASSDRGPEDEKLFF. CDR3 sequence (DNA): TGCGCCAGCAGCGACAGGGGGCCGGAGGATGAAAAACTGTTTTTT. The full variable domain, with the rest looked up from reference TRBV5-1 and TRBJ1-4, is KAGVTQTPRYLIKTRGQQVTLSCSPISGHRSVSWYQQTPGQGLQFLFEYFSETQRNKGNFPGRFSGRQFSNSRSEMNVSTLELGDSALYLCASSDRGPEDEKLFFGSGTQLSVL.

The V call is TRBV30, the J call TRBJ2-3, with TRBD2 matching over 13 bases. With 3 bases clipped from V and 5 bases from J, the junction kept 8 bases outside the gene matches. CDR1 is GTSNPN, CDR2 SVGIG, per germline (reference sequence). CDR3 length: 16 amino acids. CDR3 DNA sequence: TGTGCCTGGAGCATCGGACTAGCGGGAGTACTAGATACGCAGTATTTT. It translates to CAWSIGLAGVLDTQYF.

This clonotype was seen many times. The rearrangement links TRBV20-1 to TRBJ2-3, with 7 nucleotides matching TRBD2. CDR1 is DFQATT, CDR2 SNEGSKA, per germline (reference sequence). V trimming: 6 bases; J trimming: 5 bases; junction bases outside the gene matches: 11. This CDR3 contains 14 residues. CDR3 residues: CSANRREIIDTQYF. The CDR3 coding sequence is TGCAGTGCAAATCGGCGGGAGATCATAGATACGCAGTATTTT.

The V gene is TRBV9, the J gene TRBJ2-3; possibly TRBD2 for D (6 bases). The CDR3 totals 16 residues. The germline gives CDR1 SGDLS, CDR2 YYNGEE. V was clipped by 3 bases and J by 11 bases, with 25 bases between them. CDR3 amino acids: CASSEWSGGGIDLQYF. CDR3 bases: TGTGCCAGCAGCGAGTGGAGTGGTGGGGGGATCGACTTGCAGTATTTT.

The V gene is TRBV2, the J gene TRBJ1-5; no reliable D call. CDR3 length: 14 residues. Deletions cut 7 bases from V and 1 base from J, with 11 bases between. CDR1 is SNHLY, CDR2 FYNNEI, per germline. CDR3 sequence reads: CASKGGWSNQPQHF. Written as DNA, the CDR3 is TGTGCCAGCAAGGGCGGGTGGAGCAATCAGCCCCAGCATTTT.

This chain joins TRBV24-1 and TRBJ1-2; no clear D. V lost 5 bases and J lost 4, with 10 bases in between. Germline lookup yields CDR1 KGHDR and CDR2 SFDVKD. The CDR3 extends over 13 amino acids. The CDR3 region is CATSGKGGYGYTF. The DNA of the CDR3 is TGTGCCACCAGTGGGAAGGGCGGCTATGGCTACACCTTC.

This clonotype was picked up many times. The chain carries TRBV20-1 and TRBJ2-7; either TRBD1 or TRBD2 may fit D (5 bases each). Germline loops: CDR1 DFQATT, CDR2 SNEGSKA (reference sequence). The length of the CDR3 is 13 residues. Trimming removed 6 bases from V and 2 bases from J, with 14 bases in between. CDR3 nucleotides: TGCAGTGCCAGTTCCGGGGCCCCCTACGAGCAGTACTTC. Protein product: CSASSGAPYEQYF.

This clonotype turned up a few times. V and J are TRBV7-9 and TRBJ2-7, with D possibly TRBD2 on 5 matching bases. CDR3 length: 13 amino acids. The ends were cut back, 2 bases at V and 1 base at J, with 6 bases in the middle. Germline assignment: CDR1 SEHNR and CDR2 FQNEAQ (reference sequence). The CDR3 protein is CASSLSGSYEQYF. In DNA form, the CDR3 reads TGTGCCAGCAGCTTAAGCGGTTCCTACGAGCAGTACTTC.

This clonotype showed up just a few times. This chain links TRBV24-1 with TRBJ2-1; 16 nucleotides align to TRBD2. CDR1 and CDR2 (germline): KGHDR, SFDVKD. After removal of 10 bases from V and 7 bases from J, the junction contained 3 bases not matched to a gene. The CDR3 runs to 14 residues. CDR3 region: CATSGLAGGNEQFF. Written as DNA, the CDR3 is TGTGCCACTTCGGGACTAGCGGGAGGGAATGAGCAGTTCTTC.

This clonotype turned up a few times. J is TRBJ2-7 and V is TRBV29-1; D might be TRBD2 (7 bases). CDR1 and CDR2 (germline): SQVTM, ANQGSEA. This CDR3 comprises 12 residues. Trimming stripped 7 bases from V and 7 bases from J, with 17 bases between. The CDR3 nucleotides are TGCAGCGCCTGGGGGGGGCTACGGGAGCAGTACTTC. Its translation is CSAWGGLREQYF.

This clonotype was observed a few times. The V call is TRBV28, the J call TRBJ1-1, with D possibly matching TRBD1 (5 bases). V lost 7 bases and J lost 0, with 9 bases in between. CDR3 length equals 13 residues. The germline CDR1 and CDR2 sequences are MDHEN and SYDVKM. The CDR3 nucleotides read TGTGCCAGCATGGGCAGGGTGAACACTGAAGCTTTCTTT. Its protein product is CASMGRVNTEAFF.

The V gene is TRBV2, the J gene TRBJ2-1; 10 bases agree with TRBD2. V was pared by 6 bases and J by 9 bases, with 17 bases of the junction left unmatched. Germline V lookup: CDR1 SNHLY, CDR2 FYNNEI. The CDR3 runs to 17 residues. In DNA form, the CDR3 reads TGTGCCAGCAGGGGCAGCGGGGGGGCCGATGGGAATACTGAGCAGTTCTTC. Translating gives CASRGSGGADGNTEQFF. Supplemented by reference TRBV2 and TRBJ2-1, the full variable domain reads EPEVTQTPSHQVTQMGQEVILRCVPISNHLYFYWYRQILGQKVEFLVSFYNNEISEKSEIFDDQFSVERPDGSNFTLKIRSTKLEDSAMYFCASRGSGGADGNTEQFFGPGTRLTVL.

This clonotype appeared once. The chain couples TRBV4-3 to TRBJ2-5, with TRBD2 identical over 10 bases. The J call may be incorrect, as the DNA end agrees better with TRBJ2-7. Germline V gene sequence: CDR1 LGHNA, CDR2 YSLEER. This CDR3 contains 17 residues. The DNA for the CDR3 is TGCGCCAGCAGCCAAGAGGGGACTAGCGAGGGCTCCTACGAGCAGTACTTC. Translating it yields CASSQEGTSEGSYEQYF.

J is TRBJ1-1 and V is TRBV9; the D is unclear. Trimming shortened V by 4 bases and J by 1 base, and 14 bases separated the two germline ends. Germline V gene sequence: CDR1 SGDLS, CDR2 YYNGEE. CDR3 size: 15 residues. The CDR3 region has the DNA TGTGCCAGCAGCCCATTAGGGCGGACGAACACTGAAGCTTTCTTT. Translating gives CASSPLGRTNTEAFF.

In this sample, this clonotype turned up once. V and J are TRBV20-1 and TRBJ2-3; D tentatively fits TRBD1 or TRBD2 (6 bases each). Trimming took off 6 bases at V and 3 bases at J, with 13 bases between the two ends. Germline V gene lookup returns CDR1 DFQATT and CDR2 SNEGSKA (reference sequence). There are 13 residues in the CDR3. The CDR3 reads CSADTGRTDTQYF. CDR3 nucleotides: TGCAGTGCAGATACAGGGAGGACAGATACGCAGTATTTT.

V usage is TRBV29-1 and J usage is TRBJ1-1; D unclear. The CDR3 spans 11 residues. The V and J ends lost 5 bases and 4 bases respectively, with 8 bases between them. The germline V gene has CDR1 SQVTM and CDR2 ANQGSEA. This CDR3 is CSVSSVTEAFF. The DNA for the CDR3 is TGCAGCGTTTCGAGTGTCACTGAAGCTTTCTTT.

This clonotype occurred many times. DNA for the CDR3: TGCAGTGCTAGCCTGGATGGAAGCGCTGAGCAGTTCTTC. Translation gives CSASLDGSAEQFF. The rearrangement uses TRBV20-1 and TRBJ2-1, with no clear D. The CDR3 sequence is 13 residues long. Germline values: CDR1 DFQATT, CDR2 SNEGSKA (reference sequence). Trimming left V 3 bases short and J 9 bases short, with 15 bases between.

The rearrangement joins TRBV10-1 to TRBJ1-6, with no clear D. In germline, CDR1 is WNHNN, CDR2 SYGVQD (reference sequence). This CDR3 has 15 residues. Between the trimmed V and J ends, which lost 4 bases and 5 bases, there was a span of 12 bases. CDR3 in DNA: TGCGCCAGCAGTGTTTTGAAGGATGATAATTCACCCCTCCACTTT. Its protein is CASSVLKDDNSPLHF.

The chain employs TRBV11-3 and TRBJ2-2, with D perhaps TRBD1 or TRBD2 (5 bases each). This CDR3 spans 11 amino acids. V was cut by 6 bases and J by 6 bases, with 5 bases left in between. The germline V gene encodes CDR1 SGHNT and CDR2 YENEEA. The CDR3 DNA follows: TGTGCCAGCAGGGGACCCGGGGAGCTGTTTTTT. Translation: CASRGPGELFF. The full variable domain, with the rest looked up from reference TRBV11-3 and TRBJ2-2, is EAGVVQSPRYKIIEKKQPVAFWCNPISGHNTLYWYLQNLGQGPELLIRYENEEAVDDSQLPKDRFSAERLKGVDSTLKIQPAELGDSAVYLCASRGPGELFFGEGSRLTVL.